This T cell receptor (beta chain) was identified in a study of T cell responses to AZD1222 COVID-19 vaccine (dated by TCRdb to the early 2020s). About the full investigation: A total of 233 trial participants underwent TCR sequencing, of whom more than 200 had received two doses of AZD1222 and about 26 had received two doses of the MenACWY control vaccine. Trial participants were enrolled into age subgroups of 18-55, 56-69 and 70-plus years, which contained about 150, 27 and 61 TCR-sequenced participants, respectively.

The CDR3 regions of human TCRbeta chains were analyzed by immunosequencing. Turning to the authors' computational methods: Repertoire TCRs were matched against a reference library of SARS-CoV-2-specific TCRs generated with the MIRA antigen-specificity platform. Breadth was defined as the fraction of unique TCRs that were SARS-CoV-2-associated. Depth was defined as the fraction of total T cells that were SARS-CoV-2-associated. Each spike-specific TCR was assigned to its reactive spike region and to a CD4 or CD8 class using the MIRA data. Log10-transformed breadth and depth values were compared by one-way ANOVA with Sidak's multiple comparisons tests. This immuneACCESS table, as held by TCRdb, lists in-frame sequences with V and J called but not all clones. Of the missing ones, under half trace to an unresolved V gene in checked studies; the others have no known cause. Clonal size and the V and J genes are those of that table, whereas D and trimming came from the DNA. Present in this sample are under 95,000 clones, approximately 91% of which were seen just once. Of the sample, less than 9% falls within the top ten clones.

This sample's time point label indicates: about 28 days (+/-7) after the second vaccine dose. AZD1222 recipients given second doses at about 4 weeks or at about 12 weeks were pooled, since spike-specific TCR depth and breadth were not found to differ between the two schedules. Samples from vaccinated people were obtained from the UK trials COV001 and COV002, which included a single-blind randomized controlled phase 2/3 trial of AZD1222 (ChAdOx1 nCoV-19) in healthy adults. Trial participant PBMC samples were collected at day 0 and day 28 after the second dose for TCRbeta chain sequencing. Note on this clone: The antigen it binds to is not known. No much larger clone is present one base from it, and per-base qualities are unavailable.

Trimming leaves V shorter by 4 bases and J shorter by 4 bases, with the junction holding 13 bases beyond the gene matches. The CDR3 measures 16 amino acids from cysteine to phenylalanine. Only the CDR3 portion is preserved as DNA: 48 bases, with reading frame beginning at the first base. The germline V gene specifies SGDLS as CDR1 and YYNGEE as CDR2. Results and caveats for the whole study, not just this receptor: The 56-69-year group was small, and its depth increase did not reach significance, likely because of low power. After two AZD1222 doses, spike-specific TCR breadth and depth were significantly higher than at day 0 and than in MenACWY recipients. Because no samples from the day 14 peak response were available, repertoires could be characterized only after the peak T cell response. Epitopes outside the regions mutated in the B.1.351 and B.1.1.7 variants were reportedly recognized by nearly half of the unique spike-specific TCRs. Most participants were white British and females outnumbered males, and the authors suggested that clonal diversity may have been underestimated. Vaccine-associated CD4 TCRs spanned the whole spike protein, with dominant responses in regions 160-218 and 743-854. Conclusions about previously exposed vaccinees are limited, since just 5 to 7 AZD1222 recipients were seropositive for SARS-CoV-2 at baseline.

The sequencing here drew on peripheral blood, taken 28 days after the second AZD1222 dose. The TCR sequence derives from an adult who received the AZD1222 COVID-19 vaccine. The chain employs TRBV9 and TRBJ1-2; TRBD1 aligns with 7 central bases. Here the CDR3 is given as CASSPPGRGEVYGYTF. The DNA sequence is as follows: TGTGCCAGCAGCCCCCCCGGCAGGGGGGAAGTCTATGGCTACACCTTC. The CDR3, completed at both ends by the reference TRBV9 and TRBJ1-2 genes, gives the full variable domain DSGVTQTPKHLITATGQRVTLRCSPRSGDLSVYWYQQSLDQGLQFLIQYYNGEERAKGNILERFSAQQFPDLHSELNLSSLELGDSALYFCASSPPGRGEVYGYTFGSGTRLTVV.